The 27 T cell receptor beta chains given below trace back to one sample, sequenced in a study of cytomegalovirus exposure and HLA in healthy donors. Assay: immunoSEQ multiplex PCR; the TCRdb copy retains only in-frame clones and omits some. The table has some 250,000 clones, approximately 83% seen once. The material sequenced was PBMCs. The receptors originated from a woman aged 25 to 45 in good health and CMV-seropositive.

The sample holds a few counts of this clone. The chain is built from TRBV7-2 and TRBJ1-3; 7 bases line up with TRBD1. Trimming at V came to 4 bases and at J to 8 bases, leaving 8 bases not matched to a gene. CDR1 is SGHTA, CDR2 FQGNSA, per germline. The length of the CDR3 is 14 residues. The CDR3 DNA reads TGTGCCAGCAGCTACAGGGGATTCGTGGACACCATATATTTT. Amino acids: CASSYRGFVDTIYF.

The rearrangement uses TRBV2 and TRBJ1-5; 8 positions agree with TRBD1. CDR1 and CDR2 from the germline V gene are SNHLY and FYNNEI. This CDR3 is built from 16 residues. With 3 bases clipped from V and 1 base from J, the junction kept 5 bases outside the gene matches. The CDR3 DNA is TGTGCCAGCAGTGAGTCAGGGGGCTGGAGCAATCAGCCCCAGCATTTT. Amino acid sequence: CASSESGGWSNQPQHF.

As concerns this clone: One end of the junction fails to match germline, which may point to a read error. The chain combines TRBV7-7 with TRBJ2-1; D is undetermined. This CDR3 spans 13 amino acids. Germline CDR1 and CDR2: SSHAT and FNYEAQ (reference sequence). The CDR3 sequence is CASSLALGYGQFF. Here the CDR3 DNA reads TGTGCTAGCAGCTTAGCCCTAGGATATGGGCAGTTCTTC.

This chain joins TRBV5-1 and TRBJ2-7, with 8 bases aligning to TRBD2. V shed 2 bases and J 4 bases; nucleotides not matched to a gene: 14. Per germline, CDR1 SGHRS and CDR2 YFSETQ. The length of the CDR3 is 17 residues. This CDR3 is CASSFERSGTSGYEQYF. The CDR3 nucleotides are TGCGCCAGCAGCTTTGAGCGGTCCGGGACTAGTGGATACGAGCAGTACTTC. The variable domain in full, with the rest retrieved from reference TRBV5-1 and TRBJ2-7, is KAGVTQTPRYLIKTRGQQVTLSCSPISGHRSVSWYQQTPGQGLQFLFEYFSETQRNKGNFPGRFSGRQFSNSRSEMNVSTLELGDSALYLCASSFERSGTSGYEQYFGPGTRLTVT.

The chain employs TRBV28 and TRBJ1-5, with 10 bases aligning to TRBD1. V gave up 6 bases and J gave up 2 bases; unmatched junction bases: 4. Germline CDR1 MDHEN, CDR2 SYDVKM. The CDR3 is 15 residues long. The CDR3 reads CASRSTGGGNQPQHF. The CDR3 DNA is TGTGCCAGCAGGTCGACAGGGGGCGGCAATCAGCCCCAGCATTTT.

The chain links TRBV9 to TRBJ2-3; tentatively, D is TRBD1 (6 bases). This CDR3 has 14 residues. Between the trimmed V and J ends, which lost 1 base and 3 bases, there was a span of 9 bases. Germline V gives CDR1 SGDLS, CDR2 YYNGEE. The CDR3 sequence is CASSVRGTTDTQYF. The CDR3 nucleotides read TGTGCCAGCAGCGTAAGGGGGACGACAGATACGCAGTATTTT.

V and J are TRBV9 and TRBJ2-1; 10 bases are a match to TRBD2. This CDR3 contains 15 residues. With V trimmed by 3 bases and J by 1 base, 1 base remained unmatched. Germline loops: CDR1 SGDLS, CDR2 YYNGEE. CDR3 DNA: TGTGCCAGCAGCGCACTAGCGGGGTCCTACAATGAGCAGTTCTTC. It codes for CASSALAGSYNEQFF.

The chain has TRBV10-1 and TRBJ2-3; D remains ambiguous. The V end was cut by 6 bases, the J end by 6 bases, with 7 bases between. CDR3 size: 11 residues. Per the germline V gene, CDR1 is WNHNN and CDR2 is SYGVQD (reference sequence). The CDR3 DNA reads TGCGCCAGCAGAACCGGGGATACGCAGTATTTT. It translates to CASRTGDTQYF.

This clone was picked up a small number of times. J is TRBJ1-5 and V is TRBV27; D is uncertain. Germline assignment: CDR1 MNHEY and CDR2 SMNVEV (reference sequence). The CDR3 consists of 14 residues. The V gene lost 8 bases and the J gene lost 0 bases, with 11 bases spanning the gap. In nucleotides, the CDR3 is TGTGCCAGCTCCGACACCACTAGCAATCAGCCCCAGCATTTT. This encodes CASSDTTSNQPQHF.

This chain's CDR3 is CASSELGSEQFF. The CDR3 region has the DNA TGTGCCAGCAGTGAACTAGGCAGTGAGCAGTTCTTC. The chain recombines TRBV6-1 with TRBJ2-1; D uncertain. The germline V gene encodes CDR1 MNHNS and CDR2 SASEGT. V lost 2 bases to trimming and J lost 9 bases, with 8 bases between them. CDR3 length: 12 amino acids.

The CDR3 coding sequence is TGTGCCAGCAGCTACTTTCCGGGAGGAACGAACACCGGGGAGCTGTTTTTT. This gives the protein CASSYFPGGTNTGELFF. The rearrangement links TRBV7-2 to TRBJ2-2, with 7 bases matching TRBD2. V was clipped by 4 bases and J by 0 bases; unmatched bases: 8. CDR1 SGHTA and CDR2 FQGNSA come from the germline V gene. The CDR3 spans 17 residues.

The chain couples TRBV5-4 to TRBJ1-1, with D maybe TRBD1 (6 bases). Germline V gene lookup returns CDR1 SGHNT and CDR2 YYREEE (reference sequence). This CDR3 has 15 residues. Trimming removed 3 bases at V and 5 bases at J, with 17 bases between. The CDR3 loop reads CASSSYKGGRTEAFF. CDR3 nucleotide sequence: TGTGCCAGCAGCTCCTACAAAGGGGGTAGGACTGAAGCTTTCTTT.

The rearrangement uses TRBV18 and TRBJ2-1; D perhaps matches TRBD1 (5 bases). CDR1 KGHSH and CDR2 LQKENI come from the germline V gene. The CDR3 is 16 amino acids. The V gene lost 1 base and the J gene lost 4 bases, with 14 bases spanning the gap. CDR3 DNA sequence: TGTGCCAGCTCACCACAGGTGGTAGGGGATTACAATGAGCAGTTCTTC. This codes for CASSPQVVGDYNEQFF.

The chain combines TRBV5-1 with TRBJ1-1; 9 nucleotides align to TRBD1. The CDR3 length is 15 residues. V shed 2 bases and J 4 bases; nucleotides not matched to a gene: 6. CDR1 is SGHRS, CDR2 YFSETQ, per germline. CDR3 DNA sequence: TGCGCCAGCAGCTTACAGGGGGCGGAGATCACTGAAGCTTTCTTT. Translation: CASSLQGAEITEAFF.

This chain links TRBV5-1 with TRBJ2-5, with a tentative D call TRBD1 (6 bases). V lost 0 bases, J lost 2 bases, and 20 bases lay in between. Germline CDR1 is SGHRS and CDR2 is YFSETQ. This CDR3 contains 18 residues. The CDR3 reads CASSLGFLGTSSQETQYF. CDR3 coding DNA: TGCGCCAGCAGCTTGGGATTCCTTGGGACAAGTAGTCAAGAGACCCAGTACTTC.

With respect to this clone: Other nucleotide sequences from this sample produce the same CDR3. The rearrangement uses TRBV5-1 and TRBJ2-7, with TRBD1 matching 8 bases. The CDR3 extends over 14 amino acids. Germline CDR1 reads SGHRS; CDR2 reads YFSETQ. With V trimmed by 4 bases and J by 1 base, 4 bases remained unmatched. The DNA of the CDR3 is TGCGCCAGCAGCCTGGGACAGGATTCCTACGAGCAGTACTTC. Its protein product is CASSLGQDSYEQYF.

This sequence joins TRBV4-1 and TRBJ2-5; TRBD1 aligns across 7 bases. The CDR3 is 16 amino acids. Germline lookup yields CDR1 MGHRA and CDR2 YSYEKL. V was clipped by 1 base and J by 0 bases; unmatched bases: 5. CDR3 sequence (DNA): TGCGCCAGCAGCCAAGCACAGGGGACCTACCAAGAGACCCAGTACTTC. This gives the protein CASSQAQGTYQETQYF.

This clone was seen ten or more times. The chain joins TRBV4-2 to TRBJ2-5, with D tentatively TRBD2 (5 bases). CDR1 is LGHNA and CDR2 is YNFKEQ in the germline V gene. V lost 0 bases to trimming and J lost 3 bases, with 5 bases between them. This CDR3 contains 13 residues. As DNA, the CDR3 is TGTGCCAGCAGCCAAGAGCGGGAAGAGACCCAGTACTTC. This sequence encodes CASSQEREETQYF.

In its sample, this clone was seen a few times. The gene calls are TRBV19 and TRBJ1-3, with TRBD1 matching 8 bases. V lost 6 bases to trimming and J lost 4 bases; unmatched junction nucleotides: 5. The length of the CDR3 is 14 residues. From germline, CDR1 is LNHDA and CDR2 SQIVND (reference sequence). CDR3 residues: CASRDRVRGNTIYF. For the CDR3, the DNA is TGTGCCAGTAGGGACAGGGTGCGGGGAAACACCATATATTTT.

The chain is built from TRBV18 and TRBJ1-2; 7 bases line up with TRBD1. CDR1 KGHSH and CDR2 LQKENI come from the germline V gene. Germline trimming cut 3 bases from V and 5 bases from J; bases unmatched to any gene: 9. CDR3 length: 15 residues. Written as DNA, the CDR3 is TGTGCCAGCTCACCCGGCCCGGGACAGACGTATGGCTACACCTTC. Protein sequence: CASSPGPGQTYGYTF. The full variable domain, in which reference TRBV18 and TRBJ1-2 provide the parts outside the CDR3, is NAGVMQNPRHLVRRRGQEARLRCSPMKGHSHVYWYRQLPEEGLKFMVYLQKENIIDESGMPKERFSAEFPKEGPSILRIQQVVRGDSAAYFCASSPGPGQTYGYTFGSGTRLTVV.

J is TRBJ2-7 and V is TRBV6-4, with 8 bases identical to TRBD1. The CDR3 is 17 amino acids. Trimming took 5 bases from V and 3 from J; bases not matched to a gene: 15. Germline CDR1 reads MRHNA; CDR2 reads SNTAGT. The chain's CDR3 is CASSHPVTGQDHYEQYF. In DNA form, the CDR3 reads TGTGCCAGCAGTCACCCCGTAACGGGACAGGATCACTACGAGCAGTACTTC.

CDR3: CASNPFTGNTEAFF. Here the CDR3 DNA reads TGTGCCAGCAACCCTTTCACCGGGAACACTGAAGCTTTCTTT. The rearrangement uses TRBV6-1 and TRBJ1-1, with D hard to call. CDR3 length: 14 residues. The germline V and J ends were trimmed by 7 bases and 1 base, with 13 bases remaining between them. CDR1 MNHNS and CDR2 SASEGT come from the germline V gene.

The chain links TRBV28 to TRBJ2-7; 9 bases agree with TRBD1. In germline, CDR1 is MDHEN, CDR2 SYDVKM. The CDR3 has 15 amino acids. V gave up 4 bases and J gave up 5 bases; unmatched junction bases: 9. CDR3 sequence (DNA): TGTGCCAGCAGTTCCCACGGGACAGGGCTCAACGAGCAGTACTTC. Translating gives CASSSHGTGLNEQYF.

V is TRBV5-6 and J is TRBJ2-3; TRBD1 aligns across 10 bases. The length of the CDR3 is 15 residues. Germline lookup yields CDR1 SGHDT and CDR2 YYEEEE. Losses at the gene ends were 4 bases for V and 3 bases for J; bases not matched to a gene: 5. CDR3: CASSGRTGGTDTQYF. As DNA, the CDR3 is TGTGCCAGCAGCGGCCGGACAGGGGGGACAGATACGCAGTATTTT.

The V and J genes are TRBV30 and TRBJ1-1, with TRBD1 matching over 7 bases. This CDR3 comprises 13 residues. Germline loops: CDR1 GTSNPN, CDR2 SVGIG (reference sequence). With V trimmed by 5 bases and J by 4 bases, 7 bases remained unmatched. The CDR3 reads CAWENRGGTEAFF. The CDR3 DNA is TGTGCCTGGGAGAACAGGGGCGGCACTGAAGCTTTCTTT. Combining the CDR3 with reference TRBV30 and TRBJ1-1 gives the whole variable domain SQTIHQWPATLVQPVGSPLSLECTVEGTSNPNLYWYRQAAGRGLQLLFYSVGIGQISSEVPQNLSASRPQDRQFILSSKKLLLSDSGFYLCAWENRGGTEAFFGQGTRLTVV.

The chain employs TRBV7-6 and TRBJ1-5; TRBD1 matches at 9 bases. Germline loops: CDR1 SGHVS, CDR2 FNYEAQ. J was trimmed by 4 bases and V by 4 bases; bases with no gene match: 5. The CDR3 sequence is 15 residues long. The CDR3 nucleotides read TGTGCCAGCAGCTCCGGGACAGGGTGGAATCAGCCCCAGCATTTT. Amino acids: CASSSGTGWNQPQHF.

V usage is TRBV2 and J usage is TRBJ1-5, with 7 bases lining up with TRBD1. The CDR3 spans 16 residues. Germline CDR1 reads SNHLY; CDR2 reads FYNNEI. J gave up 7 bases and V 6 bases, and 15 bases lay outside the gene matches. CDR3 loop: CASSHDRAGVGQPQHF. The DNA for the CDR3 is TGTGCCAGCAGCCACGACAGGGCCGGGGTTGGCCAGCCCCAGCATTTT.